One sample yielded the 15 T cell receptor beta chains listed below, sequenced in a study of blood T cell repertoires in COVID-19. The protocol was immunoSEQ multiplex PCR, while the TCRdb copy is restricted to in-frame clones and leaves out a portion. Here the sample spans 130,000 to 150,000 clones, around 80% being singletons. The sequenced material came from peripheral blood. The origin of the receptors is a man aged 60 to 75 with active or convalescent COVID-19.

This rearrangement joins TRBV27 to TRBJ1-4; D remains unclear. V lost 3 bases and J 3 bases, leaving 11 bases between the germline ends. The CDR3 consists of 15 residues. Germline values: CDR1 MNHEY, CDR2 SMNVEV (reference sequence). The CDR3 nucleotides read TGTGCCAGCAGTTTTGGGAGAATCTCTAATGAAAAACTGTTTTTT. It translates to CASSFGRISNEKLFF.

The chain carries TRBV5-1 and TRBJ1-6; the D is unclear. This CDR3 spans 18 amino acids. The V gene's germline CDR1 is SGHRS and CDR2 YFSETQ. The V end was cut by 0 bases, the J end by 0 bases, with 13 bases between. The CDR3 nucleotides read TGCGCCAGCAGCTTGGGGGCAGGCGTTAGCTCCTATAATTCACCCCTCCACTTT. Protein product: CASSLGAGVSSYNSPLHF.

This clone turned up a few times. This chain connects TRBV9 to TRBJ2-1; TRBD1 might be the D (6 bases). The CDR3 spans 13 residues. CDR1 and CDR2 from the germline V gene are SGDLS and YYNGEE. Trimming took off 3 bases at V and 4 bases at J, with 8 bases between the two ends. The CDR3: CASSAQGYNEQFF. CDR3 bases: TGTGCCAGCAGCGCACAGGGATACAATGAGCAGTTCTTC.

V usage is TRBV6-5 and J usage is TRBJ2-3; TRBD2 aligns across 13 bases. There are 15 residues in the CDR3. Germline CDR1 and CDR2: MNHEY and SVGAGI. Trimming cost V 7 bases and J 6 bases; bases outside gene matches: 7. The CDR3 region has the DNA TGTGCCAGCATACTAGCGGGAGGGCCATTGGATACGCAGTATTTT. It codes for CASILAGGPLDTQYF.

The rearrangement joins TRBV11-3 to TRBJ1-1, with 10 bases identical to TRBD1. The V and J ends lost 4 bases and 6 bases, in that order; junction bases with no gene match: 8. The CDR3 has 15 amino acids. CDR1 and CDR2 from the germline V gene are SGHNT and YENEEA. The CDR3 DNA reads as TGTGCCAGCAGCTCCCCGGGACAGGGGAGGCCTGAAGCTTTCTTT. The encoded protein is CASSSPGQGRPEAFF. Using reference TRBV11-3 and TRBJ1-1 for the parts outside the CDR3, the full variable domain is EAGVVQSPRYKIIEKKQPVAFWCNPISGHNTLYWYLQNLGQGPELLIRYENEEAVDDSQLPKDRFSAERLKGVDSTLKIQPAELGDSAVYLCASSSPGQGRPEAFFGQGTRLTVV.

This chain connects TRBV6-2 or TRBV6-3 to TRBJ1-2, with D tentatively TRBD1 (6 bases). The CDR3 runs 15 residues. Germline V gene sequence: CDR1 MNHEY, CDR2 SVGEGT. The V gene lost 7 bases and the J gene lost 1 base, with 16 bases spanning the gap. The CDR3 is CASTPWDIHNYGYTF. The CDR3 DNA is TGTGCCAGCACCCCCTGGGACATCCATAACTATGGCTACACCTTC.

Of note for this clone: At the DNA level, this CDR3 is encoded by other sequences in the same sample as well. The V call is TRBV12-3 or TRBV12-4, the J call TRBJ1-2; no firm D call. Deletions cut 2 bases from V and 5 bases from J, with 9 bases between. The CDR3 runs 13 residues. The CDR3 region is CASSLSRGYGYTF. The CDR3 bases are TGTGCCAGCAGTTTATCGAGAGGATATGGCTACACCTTC.

The rearrangement links TRBV7-2 to TRBJ1-1; possible D gene TRBD1, 6 bases. V gave up 0 bases and J gave up 0 bases, with 8 bases separating them. This CDR3 spans 15 amino acids. Per the germline V gene, CDR1 is SGHTA and CDR2 is FQGNSA. Written as DNA, the CDR3 is TGTGCCAGCAGCTTAGCTGGGACAATGAACACTGAAGCTTTCTTT. Translation gives CASSLAGTMNTEAFF.

The CDR3 DNA sequence: TGCGCCAGCAGCTTGACGGGACTAGCGGGGACTCAAGAGACCCAGTACTTC. Its protein product is CASSLTGLAGTQETQYF. J is TRBJ2-5 and V is TRBV5-1, with 13 nucleotides matching TRBD2. Trimming at V came to 1 base and at J to 2 bases, leaving 5 bases not matched to a gene. The CDR3 has 17 residues. Per the germline V gene, CDR1 is SGHRS and CDR2 is YFSETQ.

The gene calls are TRBV24-1 and TRBJ2-3, with D perhaps matching TRBD2 (5 bases). The V end lost 3 bases, the J end lost 1 base, and 10 bases lay between the germline ends. The germline gives CDR1 KGHDR, CDR2 SFDVKD. The CDR3 runs to 15 residues. CDR3 loop: CATSDATRRTDTQYF. CDR3 nucleotides: TGTGCCACCAGTGATGCCACTAGACGCACAGATACGCAGTATTTT.

The gene calls are TRBV5-1 and TRBJ2-1, with 8 bases aligning to TRBD2. The CDR3 runs 15 residues. Germline V CDR1 and CDR2: SGHRS, YFSETQ. The J segment lost 8 bases and the V segment lost 4 bases, leaving 11 bases of the junction unmatched. The CDR3 nucleotides are TGCGCCAGCAGCGTCTCCGGGACTAGAGTCGATGAGCAGTTCTTC. It is translated as CASSVSGTRVDEQFF.

The table lists this clone with a few counts. The chain couples TRBV21-1 to TRBJ1-1; the DNA was not compared with TRBD1, the D call given in the table. TRBV21-1 is a pseudogene locus. The CDR3 covers 19 residues. The CDR3 DNA is TGTGCCAGCAGCAATTTTCCGACAGGCTCTCCCATCAGGGCCCTGGCAGCTTTCTTT. Protein product: CASSNFPTGSPIRALAAFF.

The chain couples TRBV7-8 to TRBJ2-1; 12 bases are a match to TRBD2. Germline V lookup: CDR1 SGHVS, CDR2 FQNEAQ. CDR3 length: 18 amino acids. V shed 0 bases and J 1 base; nucleotides not matched to a gene: 4. Here the CDR3 reads CASSLAYTSGRSYNEQFF. Written as DNA, the CDR3 is TGTGCCAGCAGCTTAGCGTACACTAGCGGGAGGTCCTACAATGAGCAGTTCTTC. The full variable domain, rest sourced from reference TRBV7-8 and TRBJ2-1, is GAGVSQSPRYKVAKRGQDVALRCDPISGHVSLFWYQQALGQGPEFLTYFQNEAQLDKSGLPSDRFFAERPEGSVSTLKIQRTQQEDSAVYLCASSLAYTSGRSYNEQFFGPGTRLTVL.

This clone was counted between two and nine times. This chain joins TRBV7-8 and TRBJ2-2; weak D call: TRBD2 (6 bases). Per germline, CDR1 SGHVS and CDR2 FQNEAQ. This CDR3 spans 15 amino acids. V was trimmed by 2 bases and J by 4 bases, leaving 11 bases between them. Here the CDR3 DNA reads TGTGCCAGCAGCTTAAGGCTAGCGTTCACCGGGGAGCTGTTTTTT. The encoded protein is CASSLRLAFTGELFF.

V usage is TRBV3-1 (or the pseudogene TRBV3-2) and J usage is TRBJ1-1; 7 bases are a match to TRBD1. The germline V gene encodes CDR1 LGHDT and CDR2 YNNKEL (reference sequence). With 4 bases clipped from V and 3 bases from J, the junction kept 11 bases outside the gene matches. The CDR3 totals 16 residues. The CDR3 nucleotides read TGTGCCAGCAGCCGGGAGAACAGGGGTGGGTACACTGAAGCTTTCTTT. This translates into CASSRENRGGYTEAFF.